These 10 T cell receptor beta chains were sequenced from one sample in a study of blood T cell repertoires in COVID-19 (TCRdb year 2020). Receptor libraries were prepared by the immunoSEQ multiplex PCR assay. Sourced from immuneACCESS, this table was stored by TCRdb with only in-frame sequences that have V and J called. A share of the clones is absent; for the studies checked, an unresolved V gene accounts for under half, and the remainder has no known explanation. In all, the sample holds more than 350,000 clones, and approximately 87% of those were seen once. The ten largest make up around 9.3% of the sample. The sequenced material came from PBMCs or T cells enriched from blood (not recorded which). The receptors originated from a woman between 45 and 65 years old who had recovered from COVID-19.

This clone was detected a few times. This chain connects TRBV28 to TRBJ2-7; 13 nucleotides align to TRBD2. V lost 5 bases to trimming and J lost 4 bases; unmatched junction nucleotides: 5. Germline V gene lookup returns CDR1 MDHEN and CDR2 SYDVKM. CDR3 length equals 15 residues. The CDR3 spells CASSPQTSGGYEQYF. The CDR3 DNA sequence: TGTGCCAGCAGTCCACAGACTAGCGGGGGGTACGAGCAGTACTTC.

This chain links TRBV10-3 with TRBJ1-2, with 10 positions matching TRBD1. Per the germline V gene, CDR1 is ENHRY and CDR2 is SYGVKD. V dropped 7 bases and J dropped 1; count of bases not matched to a gene: 3. The CDR3 runs 14 residues. CDR3 protein: CAIKGTGDNYGYTF. CDR3 coding DNA: TGTGCCATCAAGGGGACAGGGGATAACTATGGCTACACCTTC.

V gene TRBV2 combines with J gene TRBJ1-1; D is unclear. The V and J ends lost 7 bases and 0 bases respectively, with 9 bases between them. This CDR3 contains 13 residues. The germline CDR1 and CDR2 sequences are SNHLY and FYNNEI. This chain's CDR3 is CASKPLLNTEAFF. CDR3 DNA sequence: TGTGCCAGCAAACCCCTACTGAACACTGAAGCTTTCTTT.

V is TRBV28 and J is TRBJ2-5; the match to TRBD1 covers 7 bases. The CDR3 is made up of 15 amino acids. J gave up 4 bases and V 10 bases, and 15 bases lay outside the gene matches. Germline V gene sequence: CDR1 MDHEN, CDR2 SYDVKM. For the CDR3, the DNA is TGTGCCATCAACAGACAGGGATCCAGGAGAGAGACCCAGTACTTC. It is translated as CAINRQGSRRETQYF.

This clone appeared a few times. This chain uses TRBV5-1 with TRBJ2-5, with a weak D call TRBD2 (7 bases). This CDR3 comprises 16 residues. CDR1 is SGHRS and CDR2 is YFSETQ in the germline V gene. The V end was cut by 0 bases, the J end by 5 bases, with 17 bases between. This CDR3 is CASSLAGGRHQETQYF. The CDR3, as DNA: TGCGCCAGCAGCTTGGCCGGGGGGCGTCATCAGGAGACCCAGTACTTC.

V usage is TRBV9 and J usage is TRBJ2-1; 10 nucleotides line up with TRBD2. The CDR3 spans 16 residues. After removal of 5 bases from V and 2 bases from J, the junction contained 7 bases not matched to a gene. CDR1 is SGDLS, CDR2 YYNGEE, per germline. CDR3 in DNA: TGTGCCAGCAGTTTTAGCGGGGGGTTAGCCTACAATGAGCAGTTCTTC. Translated, it gives CASSFSGGLAYNEQFF.

The V call is TRBV30, the J call TRBJ2-3; 7 positions agree with TRBD1. Trimming at V came to 0 bases and at J to 2 bases, leaving 11 bases not matched to a gene. The CDR3 consists of 17 residues. Germline CDR1 is GTSNPN and CDR2 is SVGIG (reference sequence). CDR3 nucleotide sequence: TGTGCCTGGAGTGTTGGGGCCCCCGGGACAGCCACAGATACGCAGTATTTT. Translating gives CAWSVGAPGTATDTQYF. The full variable domain, rest sourced from reference TRBV30 and TRBJ2-3, is SQTIHQWPATLVQPVGSPLSLECTVEGTSNPNLYWYRQAAGRGLQLLFYSVGIGQISSEVPQNLSASRPQDRQFILSSKKLLLSDSGFYLCAWSVGAPGTATDTQYFGPGTRLTVL.

The chain links TRBV13 to TRBJ1-2; perhaps TRBD1 as D (5 bases). Trimming removed 3 bases from V and 5 bases from J, with 10 bases in between. This CDR3 spans 13 amino acids. Germline CDR1 reads PRHDT; CDR2 reads FYEKMQ (reference sequence). CDR3 region: CASSLNRLYGYTF. DNA for the CDR3: TGTGCCAGCAGCTTGAACAGGCTTTATGGCTACACCTTC.

The CDR3 region is CASGPGGETQYF. In DNA form, the CDR3 reads TGTGCCAGCGGTCCAGGGGGCGAGACCCAGTACTTC. V and J are TRBV6-5 and TRBJ2-5; 8 bases are a match to TRBD1. The CDR3 contains 12 residues. Trimming at V came to 8 bases and at J to 5 bases, leaving 4 bases not matched to a gene. Germline V gene data show CDR1 as MNHEY and CDR2 as SVGAGI.

V is TRBV7-9 and J is TRBJ1-2, with TRBD1 as a possible D gene (6 bases). Germline-derived CDR1 and CDR2 are SEHNR and FQNEAQ (reference sequence). There are 14 residues in the CDR3. Trimming stripped 8 bases from V and 2 bases from J, with 15 bases between. The CDR3 coding sequence is TGTGCCAGCGACAGGACAGAGATCAACTATGGCTACACCTTC. This encodes CASDRTEINYGYTF.